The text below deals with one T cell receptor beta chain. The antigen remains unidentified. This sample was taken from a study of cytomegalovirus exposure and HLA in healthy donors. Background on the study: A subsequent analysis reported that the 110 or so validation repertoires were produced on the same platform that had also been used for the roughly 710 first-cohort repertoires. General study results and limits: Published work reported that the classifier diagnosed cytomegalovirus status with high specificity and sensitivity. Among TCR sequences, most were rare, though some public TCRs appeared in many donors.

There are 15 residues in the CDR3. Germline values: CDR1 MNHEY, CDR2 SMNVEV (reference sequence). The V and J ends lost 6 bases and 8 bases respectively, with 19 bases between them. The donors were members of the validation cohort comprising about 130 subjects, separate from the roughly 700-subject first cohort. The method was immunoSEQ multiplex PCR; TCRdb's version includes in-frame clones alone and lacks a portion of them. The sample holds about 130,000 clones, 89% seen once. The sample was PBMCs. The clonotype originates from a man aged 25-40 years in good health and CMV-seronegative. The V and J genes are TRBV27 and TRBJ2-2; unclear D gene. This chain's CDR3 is CASSSLPSEAGELFF. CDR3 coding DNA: TGTGCCAGCAGCTCCCTCCCCTCTGAAGCGGGGGAGCTGTTTTTT.